The entry that follows covers one TCR beta chain sequence. As yet, its antigen is unknown. The data originate from a study of response to subunit inactivated influenza vaccine. Trimming removed 4 bases from V and 13 bases from J; junction bases left unmatched: 8. The CDR3 is made up of 13 amino acids. The germline CDR1 and CDR2 sequences are SGDLS and YYNGEE. Regarding the study as a whole: The authors put forward the suggestion that each seasonal influenza vaccination may bring in only a limited number of new T cells.

TCRdb reprocessed the RT-PCR reads with MiXCR, giving one entry per CDR3 protein. The table shows 550,000 to 600,000 distinct CDR3 sequences, with 12% occurring only once. The clonotype originates from a man aged 45-65 years who received an inactivated influenza vaccine. Sequences were derived from PBMCs from blood, sampled on the day of vaccination. The rearrangement joins TRBV9 to TRBJ2-2; TRBD1 aligns across 9 bases. The CDR3 DNA follows: TGTGCCAGCAGCCCAAGAGGGACAGGGATGCTGTTTTTT. It encodes CASSPRGTGMLFF.